This entry lists 5 T cell receptor beta chains sequenced from one sample in a study of regulatory T cells in long-lasting Graves disease. Time point in this sample: persistent/refractory GD, antithyroid drugs over 5 years with positive TRAb. After RNA was extracted from PBMCs, the TCR library was made from it. Arm-PCR of CDR3 regions and iRepertoire HTBI primers were used to build TCR beta libraries. TCRdb redid the calling of the multiplex PCR reads with MiXCR, one entry per CDR3 protein. The table shows 400,000 to 500,000 distinct CDR3 sequences, with less than 25% occurring only once. The sequencing here drew on peripheral blood mononuclear cells (PBMCs), taken when the disease was refractory, from a patient treated with antithyroid drugs. The receptors stem from a female donor with Graves disease.

This clonotype was counted at least ten times. The chain employs TRBV2 and TRBJ2-5; D might be TRBD2 (5 bases). V was trimmed by 5 bases and J by 2 bases, leaving 15 bases between them. The CDR3 sequence is 15 residues long. Germline CDR1 SNHLY, CDR2 FYNNEI. The CDR3 reads CASSPSGRGQETQYF. The CDR3 DNA sequence: TGTGCCAGCAGTCCCTCTGGACGGGGTCAAGAGACCCAGTACTTC. The variable domain in full, completed from reference TRBV2 and TRBJ2-5, reads EPEVTQTPSHQVTQMGQEVILRCVPISNHLYFYWYRQILGQKVEFLVSFYNNEISEKSEIFDDQFSVERPDGSNFTLKIRSTKLEDSAMYFCASSPSGRGQETQYFGPGTRLLVL.

V is TRBV6-5 and J is TRBJ2-3; D may be TRBD2 (7 bases). The germline CDR1 and CDR2 sequences are MNHEY and SVGAGI. The length of the CDR3 is 14 residues. V dropped 4 bases and J dropped 8 bases, with 16 bases sitting between them. The CDR3 is CASSLGGAKVTQYF. The CDR3 nucleotides read TGTGCCAGCAGTTTGGGGGGGGCGAAGGTTACGCAGTATTTT.

The chain joins TRBV6-2 or TRBV6-3 to TRBJ1-5, with no clear D. Trimming removed 4 bases at V and 0 bases at J, with 13 bases between. This CDR3 has 16 amino acids. Germline values: CDR1 MNHEY, CDR2 SVGEGT. CDR3 coding DNA: TGTGCCAGCAGTTCACCTGGCCGCTCTAGCAATCAGCCCCAGCATTTT. This translates into CASSSPGRSSNQPQHF.

There are a few counts of this clonotype. The chain carries TRBV7-2 and TRBJ1-5; no reliable D call. The CDR3 runs to 15 residues. Trimming took off 4 bases at V and 0 bases at J, with 10 bases between the two ends. CDR1 and CDR2 from the germline V gene are SGHTA and FQGNSA. The CDR3 coding sequence is TGTGCCAGCAGCTCCCCAAGGGCTAGCAATCAGCCCCAGCATTTT. Residues: CASSSPRASNQPQHF.

The chain is built from TRBV29-1 and TRBJ2-2; the D is unclear. V lost 6 bases, J lost 7 bases, and 18 bases lay in between. Germline assignment: CDR1 SQVTM and CDR2 ANQGSEA. The CDR3 totals 14 residues. The CDR3 nucleotides read TGCAGCGTCCTTGGCTTTGCATCGGGCGGGGAGCTGTTTTTT. Translating it yields CSVLGFASGGELFF.